The rows below give T cell receptor beta chains drawn from one sample of a study of PD-1 blockade in classical Hodgkin lymphoma. Only in-frame clones appear in the TCRdb table, and some are missing; sequencing was by immunoSEQ multiplex PCR. The data contain 96,000 or so clones, 93% of them singletons. The sample here was peripheral blood mononuclear cells (PBMCs), taken before the fourth cycle of nivolumab. All receptors come from a human donor with classical Hodgkin lymphoma. Each CDR3 is given with its conserved first and last residue. The D gene is left open where the match is weak. Expanded clones are given a class, and other clones once, few, many or no size at all.

D,size,J,V,CDR3,DNA
TRBD2,NA,TRBJ2-7,TRBV4-1,CASSHTSGTYEQYF,TGCGCCAGCAGCCACACTAGCGGGACCTACGAGCAGTACTTC
NA,NA,TRBJ2-7,TRBV5-1,CASSFAGSEQYF,TGCGCCAGCAGCTTCGCAGGGTCCGAGCAGTACTTC
NA,once,TRBJ1-2,TRBV2,CASSRDGTLVYGYTF,TGTGCCAGCAGCCGCGACGGGACTCTCGTCTATGGCTACACCTTC
NA,NA,TRBJ2-4,TRBV4-1,CASSQPLAKNIQYF,TGCGCCAGCAGCCAGCCACTAGCCAAAAACATTCAGTACTTC
TRBD2,NA,TRBJ2-5,TRBV30,CAWSAHISVPGTSGSLGTGETQYF,TGTGCCTGGAGTGCACACATTTCCGTCCCCGGGACTAGCGGGAGTTTGGGGACGGGGGAGACCCAGTACTTC
NA,NA,TRBJ1-1,TRBV9,CASSARPTETEAFF,TGTGCCAGCAGCGCGCGGCCAACAGAGACTGAAGCTTTCTTT
NA,few,TRBJ1-2,TRBV18,CASSPQEAGTPGYTF,TGTGCCAGCTCACCACAAGAAGCCGGGACACCAGGCTACACCTTC
NA,NA,TRBJ2-7,TRBV21-1,CASSCLGLADGLREQYF,TGTGCCAGCAGCTGTTTAGGGCTTGCCGACGGACTACGTGAGCAGTACTTC
TRBD2,NA,TRBJ2-7,TRBV27,CASSLFLTSGLYEQYF,TGTGCCAGCAGTTTATTCCTTACTAGCGGACTATACGAGCAGTACTTC
NA,NA,TRBJ1-5,TRBV7-2,CASSLVGGGGYQPQHF,TGTGCCAGCAGCTTAGTAGGGGGGGGCGGCTATCAGCCCCAGCATTTT
NA,NA,TRBJ2-7,TRBV9,CASSPHRGLAGSYEQYF,TGTGCCAGCAGCCCACATAGAGGTTTAGCCGGCTCCTACGAGCAGTACTTC
NA,NA,TRBJ2-7,TRBV28,CASSSDPGTYEQYF,TGTGCCAGCAGTTCAGACCCCGGGACCTACGAGCAGTACTTC
NA,once,TRBJ2-7,TRBV4-1,CASSQVMEDYEQYF,TGCGCCAGCAGCCAAGTAATGGAAGACTACGAGCAGTACTTC
NA,NA,TRBJ1-5,TRBV7-6,CASSLSQGLNQPQHF,TGTGCCAGCAGCTTGTCGCAGGGCCTAAATCAGCCCCAGCATTTT
TRBD1,NA,TRBJ1-1,TRBV30,CAWSQGGPEAFF,TGTGCCTGGAGTCAGGGGGGGCCTGAAGCTTTCTTT
NA,NA,TRBJ1-3,TRBV11-2,CASSLDLPRFSGNTIYF,TGTGCCAGCAGCTTAGATCTCCCCAGGTTCTCTGGAAACACCATATATTTT
NA,NA,TRBJ2-6,TRBV7-3,CASSLAGANVLTF,TGTGCCAGCAGCCTGGCTGGGGCCAACGTCCTGACTTTC
NA,NA,TRBJ2-7,TRBV7-9,CASSKSGSYEQYF,TGTGCCAGCAGTAAAAGCGGATCGTACGAGCAGTACTTC
TRBD2,once,TRBJ2-3,TRBV6-5,CASSYSSGRPTDTQYF,TGTGCCAGCAGTTACTCCAGCGGGAGACCCACAGATACGCAGTATTTT
NA,NA,TRBJ1-2,TRBV5-1,CASSLADRVFGGYTF,TGCGCCAGCAGCCTAGCGGACAGAGTTTTTGGGGGCTACACCTTC
NA,NA,TRBJ2-5,TRBV18,CASSRRDVAETQYF,TGTGCCAGCTCCCGCCGGGACGTGGCAGAGACCCAGTACTTC
NA,NA,TRBJ2-3,TRBV5-4,CASSLLEGPTDTQYF,TGTGCCAGCAGCTTGTTGGAAGGGCCCACAGATACGCAGTATTTT
NA,NA,TRBJ2-3,TRBV25-1,CASSRTVSADTQYF,TGTGCCAGCAGTCGAACCGTATCAGCAGATACGCAGTATTTT
NA,NA,TRBJ1-2,TRBV28,CASIVEGGHNYGYTF,TGTGCCAGCATTGTAGAGGGGGGCCATAACTATGGCTACACCTTC
NA,NA,TRBJ2-7,TRBV27,CASRHGGRPYEQYF,TGTGCCAGCAGGCACGGGGGGCGCCCCTACGAGCAGTACTTC
TRBD1,once,TRBJ2-2,TRBV18,CATPRQGYTGELFF,TGTGCCACTCCAAGACAGGGCTACACCGGGGAGCTGTTTTTT
NA,NA,TRBJ2-1,TRBV7-7,CASSLRNGNEQFF,TGTGCTAGCAGCTTACGTAACGGCAATGAGCAGTTCTTC
TRBD1,NA,TRBJ1-1,TRBV7-9,CASSATGSTEAFF,TGTGCCAGCAGCGCGACAGGGAGCACTGAAGCTTTCTTT
NA,NA,TRBJ2-5,TRBV9,CASSEGTPGETQYF,TGTGCCAGCAGCGAGGGGACCCCCGGAGAGACCCAGTACTTC
NA,NA,TRBJ2-3,TRBV9,CASSPLRGWGTDTQYF,TGTGCCAGCAGTCCTTTGCGGGGCTGGGGCACAGATACGCAGTATTTT
NA,NA,TRBJ2-3,TRBV13,CASSPRLALKQYF,TGTGCCAGCAGCCCCCGGCTCGCGCTAAAGCAGTATTTT
NA,NA,TRBJ1-2,TRBV10-3,CAIMGDEPNYGYTF,TGTGCCATCATGGGGGACGAACCTAACTATGGCTACACCTTC
TRBD2,NA,TRBJ2-2,TRBV5-1,CASSGLDYTGELFF,TGCGCCAGCAGTGGACTAGATTACACCGGGGAGCTGTTTTTT
NA,NA,TRBJ1-2,TRBV7-2,CASSPIEGQVYGYTF,TGTGCCAGCAGCCCGATTGAGGGTCAGGTCTATGGCTACACCTTC
NA,NA,TRBJ1-1,TRBV28,CASSLYRPNTEAFF,TGTGCCAGCAGTTTATACAGACCCAACACTGAAGCTTTCTTT
TRBD2,NA,TRBJ2-1,TRBV11-1,CASSLRLAGDYNEQFF,TGTGCCAGCAGCTTGCGACTAGCGGGAGATTACAATGAGCAGTTCTTC
NA,NA,TRBJ2-3,TRBV7-3,CASSLGDKGLSDTQYF,TGTGCCAGCAGCTTGGGGGACAAGGGGCTTTCGGATACGCAGTATTTT
NA,NA,TRBJ1-5,TRBV18,CASSPEEGTGGGQPQHF,TGTGCCAGCTCACCTGAAGAAGGGACGGGAGGGGGTCAGCCCCAGCATTTT
NA,NA,TRBJ1-1,TRBV6-5,CASSYMERAFF,TGTGCCAGCAGTTACATGGAACGAGCTTTCTTT
TRBD1,NA,TRBJ2-4,TRBV2,CASRDTGVQYF,TGTGCCAGCAGGGACACAGGGGTTCAGTACTTC
TRBD2,NA,TRBJ2-3,TRBV6-5,CASSSGRYTDTQYF,TGTGCCAGCAGTAGCGGGAGATACACAGATACGCAGTATTTT
NA,NA,TRBJ2-2,TRBV6-1,CATQGVAVPTGELFF,TGTGCCACCCAGGGAGTAGCGGTACCCACCGGGGAGCTGTTTTTT
NA,NA,TRBJ1-5,TRBV7-6,CASSLGLNQPQHF,TGTGCCAGCAGCTTAGGGCTTAATCAGCCCCAGCATTTT
TRBD2,NA,TRBJ2-1,TRBV9,CASSVDPGTNNEQFF,TGTGCCAGCAGCGTAGATCCGGGGACTAACAATGAGCAGTTCTTC
NA,NA,TRBJ1-2,TRBV19,CASSPSLTGHGYTF,TGTGCCAGTAGTCCCTCCCTGACAGGCCATGGCTACACCTTC
TRBD1,NA,TRBJ1-2,TRBV7-9,CASSQTRTGHYGYTF,TGTGCCAGCAGCCAGACCCGGACAGGCCACTATGGCTACACCTTC